This T cell receptor (beta chain) was sequenced for a study of blood T cell repertoires in COVID-19. The protocol was immunoSEQ multiplex PCR, while the TCRdb copy is restricted to in-frame clones and leaves out a portion. The sample lists over 85,000 clones; around 83% were seen once. CDR1 is SQVTM, CDR2 ANQGSEA, per germline. V lost 7 bases and J 1 base, leaving 10 bases between the germline ends. The CDR3 length is 12 residues. The receptor was derived from a man aged 60-69 years with acute or convalescent COVID-19. The sample was peripheral blood. The chain combines TRBV29-1 with TRBJ2-5; D possibly corresponds to TRBD1 (5 bases). CDR3 bases: TGCAGCGGCAGACAGTTCCAAGAGACCCAGTACTTC. Its protein is CSGRQFQETQYF.